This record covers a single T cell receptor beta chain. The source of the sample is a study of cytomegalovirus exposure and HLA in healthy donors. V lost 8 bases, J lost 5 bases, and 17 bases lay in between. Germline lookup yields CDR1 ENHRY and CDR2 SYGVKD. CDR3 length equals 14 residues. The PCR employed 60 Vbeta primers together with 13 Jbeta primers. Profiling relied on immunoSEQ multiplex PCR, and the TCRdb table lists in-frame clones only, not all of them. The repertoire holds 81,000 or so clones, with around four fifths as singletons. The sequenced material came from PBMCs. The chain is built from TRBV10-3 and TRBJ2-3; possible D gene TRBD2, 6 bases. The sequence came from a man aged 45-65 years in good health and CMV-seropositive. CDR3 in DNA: TGTGCCATCTGGGGAGGTTCCATTCGAGATACGCAGTATTTT. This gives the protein CAIWGGSIRDTQYF.